These 2 T cell receptor beta chains share one sample of origin, sequenced in a study of control samples from healthy donors and cancer patients. Clones were sequenced by immunoSEQ multiplex PCR, and TCRdb holds only the in-frame ones, with some missing. Among some 99,000 clones listed, roughly 90% were seen once. Sequenced material: blood. These receptors all stem from a woman aged 45-59 years in good health.

The V gene is TRBV27, the J gene TRBJ1-6, with TRBD1 as a possible D gene (5 bases). This CDR3 spans 15 amino acids. CDR1 and CDR2 from the germline V gene are MNHEY and SMNVEV (reference sequence). V lost 4 bases to trimming and J lost 6 bases, with 13 bases between them. This chain's CDR3 is CASSSYPGSNSPLHF. DNA of the CDR3: TGTGCCAGCAGTTCGTATCCAGGGAGTAATTCACCCCTCCACTTT.

The rearrangement uses TRBV7-9 and TRBJ2-2; the D is unclear. The CDR3 has 12 amino acids. Germline V CDR1 and CDR2: SEHNR, FQNEAQ (reference sequence). Trimming cost V 7 bases and J 2 bases, with 5 bases left between them. In DNA form, the CDR3 reads TGTGCCAGCAACCTCAACACCGGGGAGCTGTTTTTT. It yields the protein CASNLNTGELFF. Full variable domain (outside the CDR3, taken from reference TRBV7-9 and TRBJ2-2): DTGVSQNPRHKITKRGQNVTFRCDPISEHNRLYWYRQTLGQGPEFLTYFQNEAQLEKSRLLSDRFSAERPKGSFSTLEIQRTEQGDSAMYLCASNLNTGELFFGEGSRLTVL.